These T cell receptor beta chains were read from a single sample in a study of identical twins. MiXCR, run by TCRdb on the 5' RACE reads, gives a single entry per CDR3 protein. In the table there are some 790,000 distinct CDR3 sequences, 18% of which are singletons. These data were also reused for a study on T cells expressing NK-cell markers.

Specimen: PBMCs. The receptors originated from a woman aged 18 to 35 in good health. CDR3s include the opening cysteine and the closing phenylalanine or tryptophan. The order of the fields is J gene, clone size, D gene, V gene, CDR3 DNA, CDR3 protein. D genes are given only for firm matches. A row's size may be missing; if present it is once, few, many or a size class.

j_gene: TRBJ2-7; abundance: NA; d_gene: NA; v_gene: TRBV10-3; CDR3nt: TGTGCCATCAGGATTGCCCCGAGCTCCTACGAGCAGTACTTC; CDR3aa: CAIRIAPSSYEQYF
j_gene: TRBJ2-7; abundance: few; d_gene: TRBD2; v_gene: TRBV6-1; CDR3nt: TGTGCCAGCAGGGTAGCGGGAGATTACGAGCAGTACTTC; CDR3aa: CASRVAGDYEQYF
j_gene: TRBJ2-2; abundance: NA; d_gene: NA; v_gene: TRBV4-3; CDR3nt: TGCGCCAGCAGCCAAGACAGAATGCTTGGGGGAGAGGAGCTGTTTTTT; CDR3aa: CASSQDRMLGGEELFF
j_gene: TRBJ2-1; abundance: NA; d_gene: TRBD1; v_gene: TRBV12-3/TRBV12-4; CDR3nt: TGTGCCAGCAGGGTGGGGACAGAACAGTTCTTC; CDR3aa: CASRVGTEQFF
j_gene: TRBJ2-5; abundance: few; d_gene: NA; v_gene: TRBV20-1; CDR3nt: TGCAGTGCTAGCGGGAGCGCAGGGCGGGAGACCCAGTACTTC; CDR3aa: CSASGSAGRETQYF
j_gene: TRBJ1-4; abundance: NA; d_gene: TRBD1; v_gene: TRBV20-1; CDR3nt: TGCAGTGCCCGAGGGAGACAGGGGAACGAAAAACTGTTTTTT; CDR3aa: CSARGRQGNEKLFF
j_gene: TRBJ1-1; abundance: many; d_gene: NA; v_gene: TRBV6-1; CDR3nt: TGTGCCAGTTGGTTTAACTCCAACACTGAAGCTTTCTTT; CDR3aa: CASWFNSNTEAFF
j_gene: TRBJ1-5; abundance: few; d_gene: NA; v_gene: TRBV12-3/TRBV12-4; CDR3nt: TGTGCCAGCAGTTTGTGGGGGGACCAGCCCCAGCATTTT; CDR3aa: CASSLWGDQPQHF
j_gene: TRBJ2-2; abundance: NA; d_gene: TRBD1; v_gene: TRBV6-1; CDR3nt: TGTGCCAGCGGCCCGGGACAGCTCACCGGGGAGCTGTTTTTT; CDR3aa: CASGPGQLTGELFF
j_gene: TRBJ2-7; abundance: few; d_gene: TRBD1; v_gene: TRBV6-5; CDR3nt: TGTGCCAGCAACAGGGGTACGGGGGAGCAGTACTTC; CDR3aa: CASNRGTGEQYF
j_gene: TRBJ1-2; abundance: few; d_gene: NA; v_gene: TRBV5-8; CDR3nt: TGTGCCAGCAGCCCCCCTCGGCAGGGATGGAGCTATGGCTACACCTTC; CDR3aa: CASSPPRQGWSYGYTF
j_gene: TRBJ2-1; abundance: NA; d_gene: NA; v_gene: TRBV7-8; CDR3nt: TGTGCCAGCAGCTTACCCCGGGCCCTCTACAATGAGCAGTTCTTC; CDR3aa: CASSLPRALYNEQFF
j_gene: TRBJ1-6; abundance: NA; d_gene: NA; v_gene: TRBV3-1; CDR3nt: TGTGCCAGCAGCCAAGATAATTCGTCACCCCTCCACTTT; CDR3aa: CASSQDNSSPLHF
j_gene: TRBJ1-2; abundance: NA; d_gene: NA; v_gene: TRBV5-1; CDR3nt: TGCGCCAGCAGCGGGTACCCTGGGACACCATATGGCTACACCTTC; CDR3aa: CASSGYPGTPYGYTF
j_gene: TRBJ1-6; abundance: few; d_gene: TRBD1; v_gene: TRBV25-1; CDR3nt: TGTGCCAGCAGTGAAAGGGGACAGGGGCATTCACCCCTCCACTTT; CDR3aa: CASSERGQGHSPLHF
j_gene: TRBJ2-7; abundance: NA; d_gene: NA; v_gene: TRBV7-2; CDR3nt: TGTGCCAGCAGCTTAGAGTACAGCACCTACGAGCAGTACTTC; CDR3aa: CASSLEYSTYEQYF
j_gene: TRBJ2-7; abundance: NA; d_gene: TRBD1; v_gene: TRBV9; CDR3nt: TGTGCCAGCAGCCCGCCACCCGGGACAGGGGCGGGCGAGCAGTACTTC; CDR3aa: CASSPPPGTGAGEQYF
j_gene: TRBJ2-1; abundance: few; d_gene: NA; v_gene: TRBV7-2; CDR3nt: TGTGCCAGCAGCTTCGGGCCTATATCCTACAATGAGCAGTTCTTC; CDR3aa: CASSFGPISYNEQFF
j_gene: TRBJ2-5; abundance: few; d_gene: TRBD2; v_gene: TRBV20-1; CDR3nt: TGCAGTGCTACCCTAAGGACTAGCCACGAGACCCAGTACTTC; CDR3aa: CSATLRTSHETQYF
j_gene: TRBJ2-4; abundance: few; d_gene: NA; v_gene: TRBV7-9; CDR3nt: TGTGCCAGCAGCTTATTCGAGAGTGGGAACATTCAGTACTTC; CDR3aa: CASSLFESGNIQYF
j_gene: TRBJ2-2; abundance: few; d_gene: TRBD1; v_gene: TRBV5-5; CDR3nt: TGTGCCAGCACCCAGTGGGACAGTCGCACCGGGGAGCTGTTTTTT; CDR3aa: CASTQWDSRTGELFF
j_gene: TRBJ1-2; abundance: NA; d_gene: NA; v_gene: TRBV7-9; CDR3nt: TGTGCCAGCAGCTGGCAGTTGGTCTCTGGCTACACCTTC; CDR3aa: CASSWQLVSGYTF
j_gene: TRBJ2-7; abundance: NA; d_gene: NA; v_gene: TRBV9; CDR3nt: TGTGCCAGCAGCGTAGGGCCAGGGGCGGACTACGAGCAGTACTTC; CDR3aa: CASSVGPGADYEQYF
j_gene: TRBJ2-4; abundance: NA; d_gene: NA; v_gene: TRBV12-3/TRBV12-4; CDR3nt: TGTGCCAGCACCTCGGGGCGGGCCAAAAACATTCAGTACTTC; CDR3aa: CASTSGRAKNIQYF
j_gene: TRBJ2-7; abundance: NA; d_gene: NA; v_gene: TRBV27; CDR3nt: TGTGCCAGCAGCCCAGAAATTTCCTACGAGCAGTACTTC; CDR3aa: CASSPEISYEQYF
j_gene: TRBJ2-7; abundance: few; d_gene: NA; v_gene: TRBV6-6; CDR3nt: TGTGCCACCTATGCTAGCTACCCCCTCGAGCAGTACTTC; CDR3aa: CATYASYPLEQYF
j_gene: TRBJ1-1; abundance: many; d_gene: NA; v_gene: TRBV25-1; CDR3nt: TGTGCCAGCTCAGAACAGGGGAACACTGAAGCTTTCTTT; CDR3aa: CASSEQGNTEAFF
j_gene: TRBJ2-1; abundance: NA; d_gene: NA; v_gene: TRBV4-3; CDR3nt: TGCGCCAGCAGCCAATCGGAGGGCCATGAGCAGTTCTTC; CDR3aa: CASSQSEGHEQFF
j_gene: TRBJ2-7; abundance: few; d_gene: NA; v_gene: TRBV11-2; CDR3nt: TGTGCCAGCAGCCCACAGGCCTCCTACGAGCAGTACTTC; CDR3aa: CASSPQASYEQYF
j_gene: TRBJ2-2; abundance: once; d_gene: NA; v_gene: TRBV5-4; CDR3nt: TGTGCCAGCAGCATTAGGGGGAACACCGGGGAGCTGTTTTTT; CDR3aa: CASSIRGNTGELFF
j_gene: TRBJ1-1; abundance: many; d_gene: TRBD1; v_gene: TRBV29-1; CDR3nt: TGCAGCGTGGAGGGACAGGGGGGCACTGAAGCTTTCTTT; CDR3aa: CSVEGQGGTEAFF
j_gene: TRBJ2-5; abundance: NA; d_gene: TRBD2; v_gene: TRBV12-3/TRBV12-4; CDR3nt: TGTGCCAGCAGTCCCCTCCCTAGCGGGGTTTTAGAGACCCAGTACTTC; CDR3aa: CASSPLPSGVLETQYF
j_gene: TRBJ2-7; abundance: NA; d_gene: NA; v_gene: TRBV11-2; CDR3nt: TGTGCCAGCAGCTCGGGACCGCTCGAGCAGTACTTC; CDR3aa: CASSSGPLEQYF
j_gene: TRBJ2-3; abundance: few; d_gene: TRBD1; v_gene: TRBV11-3; CDR3nt: TGTGCCAGCAGCTTAGTAGCCACCTCCCGCGGGACAGGGACCCACCCCACAGATACGCAGTATTTT; CDR3aa: CASSLVATSRGTGTHPTDTQYF
j_gene: TRBJ1-1; abundance: few; d_gene: TRBD1; v_gene: TRBV27; CDR3nt: TGTGCCAGCAGTTTACTTTGGCAGGGGGGAATGAACACTGAAGCTTTCTTT; CDR3aa: CASSLLWQGGMNTEAFF
j_gene: TRBJ2-2; abundance: NA; d_gene: NA; v_gene: TRBV4-3; CDR3nt: TGCGCCAGCAGCCAGGACATGACGTACACCGGGGAGCTGTTTTTT; CDR3aa: CASSQDMTYTGELFF
j_gene: TRBJ2-3; abundance: few; d_gene: TRBD1; v_gene: TRBV29-1; CDR3nt: TGCAGCGTTCTTTCTCGGGACAGGGTCACAGATACGCAGTATTTT; CDR3aa: CSVLSRDRVTDTQYF
j_gene: TRBJ2-7; abundance: few; d_gene: NA; v_gene: TRBV4-2; CDR3nt: TGTGCCAGCAGCCAACAGCAGAGCTCCTACGAGCAGTACTTC; CDR3aa: CASSQQQSSYEQYF
j_gene: TRBJ2-1; abundance: NA; d_gene: TRBD1; v_gene: TRBV12-3/TRBV12-4; CDR3nt: TGTGCCAGCGCAGCCGGGACAGGGGACAATGAGCAGTTCTTC; CDR3aa: CASAAGTGDNEQFF
j_gene: TRBJ2-3; abundance: NA; d_gene: TRBD1; v_gene: TRBV10-3; CDR3nt: TGTGCCATCAGCTCTAGCCGGGACAGGTCAGATACGCAGTATTTT; CDR3aa: CAISSSRDRSDTQYF
j_gene: TRBJ2-1; abundance: NA; d_gene: TRBD2; v_gene: TRBV5-6; CDR3nt: TGTGCCAGCAGCTTAGCTGTAGCGGGGGGGCCAGGTGAGCAGTTCTTC; CDR3aa: CASSLAVAGGPGEQFF
j_gene: TRBJ2-7; abundance: NA; d_gene: TRBD1; v_gene: TRBV2; CDR3nt: TGTGCCAGCCGAAGGGAGAGACAGGGGTTTTACGAGCAGTACTTC; CDR3aa: CASRRERQGFYEQYF